The sequence of this T cell receptor beta chain was determined in a study of human T cells and chemical hapten exposure. This CDR3 contains 11 residues. V lost 6 bases to trimming and J lost 4 bases, with 3 bases between them. CDR1 is MDHEN and CDR2 is SYDVKM in the germline V gene. Using its own MiXCR run on the RACE reads, TCRdb lists one record per CDR3 protein. The table records just under 60,000 distinct CDR3 sequences, approximately 13% of them present only once. This clonotype has a count of ten or more. Time point described: patch test 3, about 24 weeks after DPC sensitization. Noted treatment: therapeutic diphenylcyclopropenone sensitization with weekly scalp DPC.

The sample here was whole blood, taken in connection with sensitization to the hapten diphenylcyclopropenone (DPC). The rearrangement uses TRBV28 and TRBJ1-4; D is unclear. This clonotype was sampled from a man aged 30 to 45 with alopecia areata. Some clones in this sample may be carry-over from other donors' samples. The CDR3 nucleotides are TGTGCCAGCAGATATAATGAAAAACTGTTTTTT. It encodes CASRYNEKLFF.